These T cell receptor beta chains were read from a single sample in a study of long-term antiretroviral therapy in people with HIV. TCRdb keeps only in-frame clones here, not all; method: immunoSEQ multiplex PCR. The sample includes under 15,000 clones, 82% of them seen just once. Sequenced material: unsorted PBMCs, taken around 8.1 years after starting antiretroviral therapy. These receptors were taken from a man aged 45 to 65 with HIV. CDR3s include the opening cysteine and the closing phenylalanine or tryptophan. Each record gives: J gene, D gene, V gene, clone size, CDR3 protein, CDR3 DNA. D genes are given only for firm matches. Rows give clone size only sometimes, using once, few, many, or a class for an expanded clone.

TRBJ2-7	NA	TRBV2	NA	CASSGVRGGASYEQYF	TGTGCCAGCAGTGGAGTGAGGGGGGGGGCCTCCTACGAGCAGTACTTC
TRBJ1-1	TRBD1	TRBV27	NA	CASSTLPGQLLNTEAFF	TGTGCCAGCAGTACCCTCCCGGGACAGCTATTGAACACTGAAGCTTTCTTT
TRBJ1-4	NA	TRBV7-9	once	CASSPPRGWDEKLFF	TGTGCCAGCAGCCCCCCTCGGGGATGGGATGAAAAACTGTTTTTT
TRBJ2-1	TRBD2	TRBV27	NA	CASRLAGGLPFPNNEQFF	TGTGCCAGCAGATTAGCGGGGGGCCTGCCCTTTCCAAACAATGAGCAGTTCTTC
TRBJ2-1	NA	TRBV10-1	NA	CASSKQGFINEQFF	TGCGCCAGCTCGAAACAGGGATTTATCAATGAGCAGTTCTTC
TRBJ2-1	NA	TRBV7-9	NA	CASSPGPYNEQFF	TGTGCCAGCAGCCCTGGTCCCTACAATGAGCAGTTCTTC
TRBJ1-2	NA	TRBV11-2	NA	CASSSGVTKEF	TGTGCCAGCAGCTCAGGGGTCACCAAGGAGTTC
TRBJ2-1	TRBD1	TRBV29-1	NA	CSSRDSFAINEQFF	TGCAGCTCCCGGGACAGCTTTGCAATCAATGAGCAGTTCTTC
TRBJ2-7	TRBD2	TRBV7-2	NA	CASSDWGLAGYEQYF	TGTGCCAGCAGCGACTGGGGACTAGCGGGTTACGAGCAGTACTTC
TRBJ2-7	TRBD1	TRBV5-4	NA	CASSEGGQADEQYF	TGTGCCAGCAGCGAGGGGGGACAGGCGGACGAGCAGTACTTC
TRBJ2-1	NA	TRBV6-1	NA	CACTQGEQFF	TGTGCCTGTACACAAGGTGAGCAGTTCTTC
TRBJ2-7	NA	TRBV6-5	NA	CASSVDITASYEQYF	TGTGCCAGCAGTGTTGACATCACAGCCTCCTACGAGCAGTACTTC
TRBJ1-1	NA	TRBV7-9	NA	CASKGLNTEAFF	TGTGCCAGCAAAGGTTTGAACACTGAAGCTTTCTTT
TRBJ2-2	NA	TRBV6-5	once	CASSYYEELFF	TGTGCCAGCAGTTACTATGAGGAGCTGTTTTTT
TRBJ2-1	TRBD2	TRBV6-5	NA	CASSLAGGYNEQFF	TGTGCCAGCAGTCTAGCGGGGGGTTACAATGAGCAGTTCTTC
TRBJ2-3	TRBD1	TRBV7-3	NA	CASSYRGGRADTQYF	TGTGCCAGCAGCTATAGAGGGGGCAGGGCAGATACGCAGTATTTT
TRBJ1-2	NA	TRBV12-5	once	CASGLGQNYGYTF	TGTGCTAGTGGTTTAGGGCAGAACTATGGCTACACCTTC
TRBJ2-7	TRBD1	TRBV19	NA	CASSAGQGASHEQYF	TGTGCCAGTAGTGCCGGACAGGGGGCTTCGCACGAGCAGTACTTC
TRBJ1-5	NA	TRBV10-3	NA	CAISAGDGNQPQHF	TGTGCCATCAGTGCAGGGGATGGGAATCAGCCCCAGCATTTT
TRBJ1-2	NA	TRBV28	once	CASEPENRGYGYTF	TGTGCCAGCGAACCTGAAAATAGGGGCTATGGCTACACCTTC
TRBJ2-3	NA	TRBV6-1	NA	CASSAGVSSTDTQYF	TGTGCCAGCAGTGCTGGGGTCTCTAGCACAGATACGCAGTATTTT
TRBJ1-5	NA	TRBV10-3	once	CAISESSGQPQHF	TGTGCCATCAGTGAGTCCTCCGGTCAGCCCCAGCATTTT
TRBJ1-1	NA	TRBV4-1	NA	CASSQGPFDTEAFF	TGCGCCAGCAGCCAAGGCCCTTTTGACACTGAAGCTTTCTTT
TRBJ1-2	NA	TRBV11-2	NA	CASSGTGTFYGYTF	TGTGCCAGCAGCGGAACCGGGACGTTCTATGGCTACACCTTC
TRBJ2-2	TRBD2	TRBV4-1	NA	CASSQVAGAAGELFF	TGCGCCAGCAGCCAAGTAGCGGGGGCCGCCGGGGAGCTGTTTTTT
TRBJ2-7	NA	TRBV11-3	NA	CASSLGGGGAYEQYF	TGTGCCAGCAGCTTAGGGGGCGGGGGCGCCTACGAGCAGTACTTC
TRBJ1-2	TRBD1	TRBV7-3	NA	CASSLTGGASYGYTF	TGTGCCAGCAGCTTAACAGGGGGCGCAAGCTATGGCTACACCTTC
TRBJ1-2	NA	TRBV5-6	NA	CASSFWPPDYDYGYTF	TGTGCCAGCAGCTTTTGGCCCCCCGACTATGACTATGGCTACACCTTC
TRBJ2-7	NA	TRBV15	NA	CATSGEGGSSYEQYF	TGTGCCACCAGCGGGGAAGGAGGGTCCTCCTACGAGCAGTACTTC
TRBJ1-1	NA	TRBV10-2	few	CASSEFPGMNTEAFF	TGCGCCAGCAGTGAGTTCCCCGGAATGAACACTGAAGCTTTCTTT
TRBJ2-3	NA	TRBV6-6	NA	CASSYVRRDTQYF	TGTGCCAGCAGTTACGTCCGGCGAGATACGCAGTATTTT
TRBJ2-7	TRBD1	TRBV10-2	once	CASSEGTAAYEQYF	TGCGCCAGCAGTGAGGGGACAGCCGCCTACGAGCAGTACTTC
TRBJ1-2	TRBD1	TRBV19	NA	CASKLDRTNYGYTF	TGTGCCAGCAAGTTGGACAGGACTAACTATGGCTACACCTTC
TRBJ2-7	NA	TRBV19	NA	CASSTGHGYEQYF	TGTGCCAGTAGTACGGGGCACGGCTACGAGCAGTACTTC
TRBJ1-2	TRBD1	TRBV7-6	NA	CASSLGTGASYGYTF	TGTGCCAGCAGCTTAGGGACAGGGGCCTCCTATGGCTACACCTTC
TRBJ2-7	TRBD1	TRBV2	NA	CASSEGTGPTYEQYF	TGTGCCAGCAGTGAAGGGACAGGGCCTACCTACGAGCAGTACTTC
TRBJ1-3	NA	TRBV7-8	NA	CASSSGHHSGNTIYF	TGTGCCAGCAGCTCGGGACATCACTCTGGAAACACCATATATTTT
TRBJ2-2	NA	TRBV6-1	few	CASTPWTGELFF	TGTGCCAGCACCCCATGGACCGGGGAGCTGTTTTTT
TRBJ1-5	NA	TRBV10-3	NA	CAISESVTSNQPQHF	TGTGCCATCAGTGAGTCGGTAACTAGCAATCAGCCCCAGCATTTT
TRBJ1-5	NA	TRBV21-1	NA	CASSNGTGLRQPQHF	TGTGCCAGCAGCAATGGCACAGGGCTGAGGCAGCCCCAGCATTTT
TRBJ1-2	NA	TRBV30	NA	CAWNRLAENYGYTF	TGTGCCTGGAACCGATTGGCCGAAAACTATGGCTACACCTTC
TRBJ1-2	TRBD1	TRBV9	NA	CASSVATGTGVYGYTF	TGTGCCAGCAGCGTAGCGACAGGGACAGGGGTTTATGGCTACACCTTC
TRBJ1-1	NA	TRBV5-6	NA	CASALGWENTEAFF	TGTGCCAGCGCTTTGGGGTGGGAGAACACTGAAGCTTTCTTT
TRBJ1-4	NA	TRBV27	NA	CASSFQGANEKLFF	TGTGCCAGCAGTTTTCAAGGTGCTAATGAAAAACTGTTTTTT
TRBJ2-1	TRBD2	TRBV7-8	NA	CASSLARRGGQEEQFF	TGTGCCAGCAGCTTAGCGCGTCGGGGGGGCCAGGAAGAGCAGTTCTTC
TRBJ2-3	NA	TRBV9	NA	CASSSGTSDSTDTQYF	TGTGCCAGCAGCTCCGGGACATCCGATAGCACAGATACGCAGTATTTT
TRBJ1-1	NA	TRBV9	NA	CASSVGPQLVGTEAFF	TGTGCCAGCAGCGTGGGACCCCAGTTAGTAGGAACTGAAGCTTTCTTT
TRBJ2-1	NA	TRBV6-6	few	CASKKHCYNEQFF	TGTGCCAGCAAGAAACACTGTTACAATGAGCAGTTCTTC
TRBJ1-2	NA	TRBV5-6	NA	CASSLEADYGYTF	TGTGCCAGCAGCTTGGAGGCGGACTATGGCTACACCTTC
TRBJ1-4	NA	TRBV6-1	NA	CASHQGPATNEKLFF	TGTGCCAGCCACCAGGGGCCAGCAACTAATGAAAAACTGTTTTTT
TRBJ1-2	NA	TRBV6-1	NA	CASSFTSEVLKFSF	TGTGCCAGCAGTTTTACTAGCGAAGTTTTGAAATTCTCCTTC
TRBJ2-7	NA	TRBV5-6	NA	CASSLSLSYEQYF	TGTGCCAGCAGCTTGAGTCTCTCCTACGAGCAGTACTTC
TRBJ2-3	TRBD2	TRBV27	NA	CAVGVAGDSTDTQYF	TGTGCCGTGGGGGTAGCGGGGGATAGCACAGATACGCAGTATTTT
TRBJ2-7	TRBD1	TRBV6-5	few	CASSYTLRGNEQYF	TGTGCCAGCAGCTACACCCTCAGGGGGAACGAGCAGTACTTC
TRBJ1-1	NA	TRBV27	NA	CASRTGGIYTEAFF	TGTGCCAGCAGGACAGGCGGAATTTACACTGAAGCTTTCTTT